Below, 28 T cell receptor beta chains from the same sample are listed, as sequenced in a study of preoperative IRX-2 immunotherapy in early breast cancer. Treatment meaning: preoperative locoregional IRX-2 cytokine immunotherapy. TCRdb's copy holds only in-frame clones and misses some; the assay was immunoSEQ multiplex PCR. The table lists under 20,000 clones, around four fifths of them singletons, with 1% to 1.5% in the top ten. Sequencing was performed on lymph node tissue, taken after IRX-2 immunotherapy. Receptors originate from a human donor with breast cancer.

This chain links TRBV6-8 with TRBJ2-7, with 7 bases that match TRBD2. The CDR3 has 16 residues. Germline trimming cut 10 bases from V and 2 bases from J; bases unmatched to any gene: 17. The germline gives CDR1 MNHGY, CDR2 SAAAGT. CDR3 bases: TGTGCCATCGGGAAGGGCCGGACTAGTGGGGCCTACGAGCAGTACTTC. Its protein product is CAIGKGRTSGAYEQYF.

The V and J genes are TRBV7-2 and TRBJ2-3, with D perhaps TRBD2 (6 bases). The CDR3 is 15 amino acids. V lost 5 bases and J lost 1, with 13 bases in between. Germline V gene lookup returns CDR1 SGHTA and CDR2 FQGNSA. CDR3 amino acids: CASSPTPGGTDTQYF. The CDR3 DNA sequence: TGTGCCAGCAGCCCGACCCCGGGAGGCACAGATACGCAGTATTTT.

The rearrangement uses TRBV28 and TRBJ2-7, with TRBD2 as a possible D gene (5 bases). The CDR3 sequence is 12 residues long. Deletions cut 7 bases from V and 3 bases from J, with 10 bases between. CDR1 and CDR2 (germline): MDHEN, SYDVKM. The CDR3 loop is CASKASIYEQYF. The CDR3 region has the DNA TGTGCCAGCAAGGCTAGCATCTACGAGCAGTACTTC.

The CDR3 loop reads CASSYDSYTYEQYF. Written as DNA, the CDR3 is TGTGCCAGCAGTTACGACAGCTATACCTACGAGCAGTACTTC. The genes are TRBV6-8 and TRBJ2-7; D is possibly TRBD1 (5 bases). CDR3 length equals 14 residues. Trimming removed 2 bases from V and 2 bases from J, with 10 bases in between. CDR1 MNHGY and CDR2 SAAAGT come from the germline V gene.

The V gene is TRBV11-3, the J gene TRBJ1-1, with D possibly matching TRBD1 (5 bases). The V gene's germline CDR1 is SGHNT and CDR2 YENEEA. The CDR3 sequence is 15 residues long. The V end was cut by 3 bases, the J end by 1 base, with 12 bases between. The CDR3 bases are TGTGCCAGCAGCTTGGGGCAGGGTCGGAACACTGAAGCTTTCTTT. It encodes CASSLGQGRNTEAFF.

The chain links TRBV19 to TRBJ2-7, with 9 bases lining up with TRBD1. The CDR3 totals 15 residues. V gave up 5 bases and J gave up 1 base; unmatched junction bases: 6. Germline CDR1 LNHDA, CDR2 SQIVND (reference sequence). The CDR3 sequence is CASSAGTGPSYEQYF. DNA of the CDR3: TGTGCCAGTAGTGCCGGGACAGGGCCATCCTACGAGCAGTACTTC.

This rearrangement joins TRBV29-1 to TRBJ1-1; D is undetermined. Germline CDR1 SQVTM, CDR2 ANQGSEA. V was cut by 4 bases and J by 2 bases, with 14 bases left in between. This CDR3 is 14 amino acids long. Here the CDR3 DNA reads TGCAGCGTTGTAAACCCGCTGGGAAACACTGAAGCTTTCTTT. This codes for CSVVNPLGNTEAFF.

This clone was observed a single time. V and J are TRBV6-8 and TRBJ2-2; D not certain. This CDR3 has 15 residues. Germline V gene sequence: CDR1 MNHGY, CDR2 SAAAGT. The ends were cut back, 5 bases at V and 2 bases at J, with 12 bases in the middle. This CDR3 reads CASSEWLDNTGELFF. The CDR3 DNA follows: TGTGCCAGCAGTGAGTGGCTAGACAACACCGGGGAGCTGTTTTTT.

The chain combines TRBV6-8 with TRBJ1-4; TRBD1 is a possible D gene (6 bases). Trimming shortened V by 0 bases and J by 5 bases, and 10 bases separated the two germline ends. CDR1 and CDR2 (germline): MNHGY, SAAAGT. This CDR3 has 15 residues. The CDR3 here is CASSYSTGLNEKLFF. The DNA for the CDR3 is TGTGCCAGCAGTTACTCGACAGGCCTAAATGAAAAACTGTTTTTT.

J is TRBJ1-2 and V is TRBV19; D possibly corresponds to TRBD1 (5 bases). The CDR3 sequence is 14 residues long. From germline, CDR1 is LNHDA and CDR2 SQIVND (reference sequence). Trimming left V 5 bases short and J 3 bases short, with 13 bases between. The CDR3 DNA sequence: TGTGCCAGTAGTGTTGACAGCGCGCACTATGGCTACACCTTC. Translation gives CASSVDSAHYGYTF. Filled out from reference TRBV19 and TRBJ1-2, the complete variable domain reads DGGITQSPKYLFRKEGQNVTLSCEQNLNHDAMYWYRQDPGQGLRLIYYSQIVNDFQKGDIAEGYSVSREKKESFPLTVTSAQKNPTAFYLCASSVDSAHYGYTFGSGTRLTVV.

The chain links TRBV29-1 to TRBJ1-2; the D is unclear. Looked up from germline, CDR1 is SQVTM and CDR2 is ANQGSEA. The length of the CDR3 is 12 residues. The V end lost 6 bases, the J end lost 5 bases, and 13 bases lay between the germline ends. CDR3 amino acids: CSVSDRAYGYTF. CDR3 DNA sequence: TGCAGCGTCAGCGACCGGGCGTATGGCTACACCTTC.

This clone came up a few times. The CDR3 bases are TGTGCCAGTACCGGGACGGGAAGAGAGACCCAGTACTTC. Translated: CASTGTGRETQYF. J is TRBJ2-5 and V is TRBV19; possibly TRBD1 or TRBD2 for D (5 bases each). The length of the CDR3 is 13 residues. Germline assignment: CDR1 LNHDA and CDR2 SQIVND (reference sequence). Trimming took off 7 bases at V and 4 bases at J, with 13 bases between the two ends. Complete variable domain (other parts from reference TRBV19 and TRBJ2-5): DGGITQSPKYLFRKEGQNVTLSCEQNLNHDAMYWYRQDPGQGLRLIYYSQIVNDFQKGDIAEGYSVSREKKESFPLTVTSAQKNPTAFYLCASTGTGRETQYFGPGTRLLVL.

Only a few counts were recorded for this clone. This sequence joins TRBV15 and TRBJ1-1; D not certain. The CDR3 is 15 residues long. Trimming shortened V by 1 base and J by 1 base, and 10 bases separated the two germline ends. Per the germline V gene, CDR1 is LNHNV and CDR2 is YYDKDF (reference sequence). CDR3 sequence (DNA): TGTGCCACCAGCAGAGCCCACGGGTCGAACACTGAAGCTTTCTTT. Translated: CATSRAHGSNTEAFF.

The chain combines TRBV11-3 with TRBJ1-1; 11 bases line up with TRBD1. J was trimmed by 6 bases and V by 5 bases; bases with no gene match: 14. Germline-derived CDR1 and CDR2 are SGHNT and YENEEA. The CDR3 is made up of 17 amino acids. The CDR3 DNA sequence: TGTGCCAGCAGCCCACGGACAGGGGGCGGTCAGGGGTCTGAAGCTTTCTTT. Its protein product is CASSPRTGGGQGSEAFF.

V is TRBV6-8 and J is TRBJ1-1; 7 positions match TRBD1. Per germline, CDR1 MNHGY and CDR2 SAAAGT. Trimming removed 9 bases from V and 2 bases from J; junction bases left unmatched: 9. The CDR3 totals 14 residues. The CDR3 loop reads CASADRDTNTEAFF. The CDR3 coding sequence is TGTGCCAGTGCTGACAGGGATACAAACACTGAAGCTTTCTTT.

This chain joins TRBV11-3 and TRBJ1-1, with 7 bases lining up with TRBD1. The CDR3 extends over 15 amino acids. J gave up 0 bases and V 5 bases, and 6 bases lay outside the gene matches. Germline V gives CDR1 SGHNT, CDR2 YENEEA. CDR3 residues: CASSPGQTMNTEAFF. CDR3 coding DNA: TGTGCCAGCAGCCCGGGACAGACCATGAACACTGAAGCTTTCTTT.

The CDR3 nucleotides read TGTGCCAGCAGCTCGGACAGGGGTGCTGAAGCTTTCTTT. Translation gives CASSSDRGAEAFF. This chain connects TRBV7-4 to TRBJ1-1; 9 bases fit TRBD1. The CDR3 consists of 13 residues. The ends lost 4 bases at V and 6 bases at J; junction bases unmatched: 3. Germline CDR1 reads SGHVT; CDR2 reads SQSDAQ.

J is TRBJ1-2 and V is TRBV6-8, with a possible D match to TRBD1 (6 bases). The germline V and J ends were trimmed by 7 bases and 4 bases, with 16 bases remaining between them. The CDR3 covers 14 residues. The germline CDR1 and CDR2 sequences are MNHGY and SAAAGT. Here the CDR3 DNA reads TGTGCCAGCACTTTCGGGACACCGATCTATGGCTACACCTTC. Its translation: CASTFGTPIYGYTF.

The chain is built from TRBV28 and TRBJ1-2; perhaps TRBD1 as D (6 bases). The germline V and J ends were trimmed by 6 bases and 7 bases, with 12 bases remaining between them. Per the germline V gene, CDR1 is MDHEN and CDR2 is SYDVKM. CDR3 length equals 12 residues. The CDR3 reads CASRITGSGYTF. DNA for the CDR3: TGTGCCAGCAGGATTACAGGGTCTGGCTACACCTTC.

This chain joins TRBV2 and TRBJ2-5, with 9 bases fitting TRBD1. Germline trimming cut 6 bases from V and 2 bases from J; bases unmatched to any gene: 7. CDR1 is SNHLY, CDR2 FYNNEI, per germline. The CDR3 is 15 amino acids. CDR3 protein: CASRGQGLGQETQYF. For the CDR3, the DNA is TGTGCCAGCAGGGGACAGGGCTTGGGACAAGAGACCCAGTACTTC.

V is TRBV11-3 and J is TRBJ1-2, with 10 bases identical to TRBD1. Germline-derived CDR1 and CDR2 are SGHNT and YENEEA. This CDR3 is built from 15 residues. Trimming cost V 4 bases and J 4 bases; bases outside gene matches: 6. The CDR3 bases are TGTGCCAGCAGCTGGGGACAGGGGAGGTTCTATGGCTACACCTTC. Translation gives CASSWGQGRFYGYTF.

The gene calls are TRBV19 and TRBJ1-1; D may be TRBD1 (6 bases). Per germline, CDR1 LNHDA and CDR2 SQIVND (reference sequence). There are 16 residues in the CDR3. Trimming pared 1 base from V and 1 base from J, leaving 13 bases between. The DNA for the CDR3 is TGTGCCAGTAGTATAGTAGGCGGACAGCCGAACACTGAAGCTTTCTTT. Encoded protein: CASSIVGGQPNTEAFF.

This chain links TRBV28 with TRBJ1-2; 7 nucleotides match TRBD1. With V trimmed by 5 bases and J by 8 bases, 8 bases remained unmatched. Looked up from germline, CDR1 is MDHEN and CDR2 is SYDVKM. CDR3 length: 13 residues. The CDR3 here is CASSVGQSRGYTF. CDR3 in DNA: TGTGCCAGCAGTGTGGGACAGTCTAGGGGCTACACCTTC.

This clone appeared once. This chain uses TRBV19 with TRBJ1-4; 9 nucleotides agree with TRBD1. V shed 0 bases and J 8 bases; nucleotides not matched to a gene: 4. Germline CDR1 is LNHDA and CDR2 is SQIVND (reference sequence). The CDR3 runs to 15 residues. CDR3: CASSIEDRGSEKLFF. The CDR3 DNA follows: TGTGCCAGTAGTATAGAGGACAGGGGTAGCGAAAAACTGTTTTTT.

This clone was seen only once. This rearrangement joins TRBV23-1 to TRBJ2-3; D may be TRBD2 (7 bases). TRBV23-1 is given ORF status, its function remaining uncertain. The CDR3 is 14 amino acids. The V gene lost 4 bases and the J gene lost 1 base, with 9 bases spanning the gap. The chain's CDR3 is CASSPGGGTDTQYF. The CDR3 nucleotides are TGCGCCAGCAGTCCGGGGGGCGGCACAGATACGCAGTATTTT.

The CDR3 DNA sequence: TGTGCCAGCTCACTAGACGAGAACACTGAAGCTTTCTTT. Translating gives CASSLDENTEAFF. The genes are TRBV18 and TRBJ1-1; no firm D call. Germline CDR1 KGHSH, CDR2 LQKENI. CDR3 size: 13 residues. V was cut by 4 bases and J by 1 base, with 7 bases left in between.

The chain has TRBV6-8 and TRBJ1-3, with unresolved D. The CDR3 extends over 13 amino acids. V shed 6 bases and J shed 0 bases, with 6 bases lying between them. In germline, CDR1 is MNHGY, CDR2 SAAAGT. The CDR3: CASRPNSGNTIYF. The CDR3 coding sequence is TGTGCCAGCAGGCCGAACTCTGGAAACACCATATATTTT.

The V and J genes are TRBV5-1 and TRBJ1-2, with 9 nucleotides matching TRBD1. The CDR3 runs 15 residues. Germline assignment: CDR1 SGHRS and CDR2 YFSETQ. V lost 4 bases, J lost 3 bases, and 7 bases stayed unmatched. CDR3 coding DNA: TGCGCCAGCAGCCCGGGGACAGGGAGCGACTATGGCTACACCTTC. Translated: CASSPGTGSDYGYTF.